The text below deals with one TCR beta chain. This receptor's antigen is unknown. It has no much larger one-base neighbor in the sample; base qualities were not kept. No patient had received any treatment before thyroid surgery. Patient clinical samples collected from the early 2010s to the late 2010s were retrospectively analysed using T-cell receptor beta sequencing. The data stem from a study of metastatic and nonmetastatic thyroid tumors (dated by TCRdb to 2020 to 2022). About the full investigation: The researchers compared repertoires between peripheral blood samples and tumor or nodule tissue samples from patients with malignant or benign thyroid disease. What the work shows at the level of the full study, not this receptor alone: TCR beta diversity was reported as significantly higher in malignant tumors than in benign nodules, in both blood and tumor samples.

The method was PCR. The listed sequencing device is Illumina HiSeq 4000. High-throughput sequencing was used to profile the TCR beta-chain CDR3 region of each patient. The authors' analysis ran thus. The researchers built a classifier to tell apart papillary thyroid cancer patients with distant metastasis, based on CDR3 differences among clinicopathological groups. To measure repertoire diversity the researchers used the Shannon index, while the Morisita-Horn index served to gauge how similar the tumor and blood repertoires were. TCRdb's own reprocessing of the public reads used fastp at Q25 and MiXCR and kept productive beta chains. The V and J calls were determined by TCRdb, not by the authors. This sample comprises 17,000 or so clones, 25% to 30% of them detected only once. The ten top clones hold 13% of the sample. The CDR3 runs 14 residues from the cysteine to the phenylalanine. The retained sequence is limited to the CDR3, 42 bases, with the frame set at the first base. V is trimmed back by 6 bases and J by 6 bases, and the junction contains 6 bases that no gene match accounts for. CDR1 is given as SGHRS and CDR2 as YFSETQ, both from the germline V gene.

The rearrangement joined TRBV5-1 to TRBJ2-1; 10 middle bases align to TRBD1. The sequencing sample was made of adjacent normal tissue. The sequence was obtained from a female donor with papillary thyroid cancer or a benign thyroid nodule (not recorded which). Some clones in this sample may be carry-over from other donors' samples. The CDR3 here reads CASTTGQGLNEQFF. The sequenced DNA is TGCGCCAGCACCACGGGACAGGGGCTCAATGAGCAGTTCTTC.